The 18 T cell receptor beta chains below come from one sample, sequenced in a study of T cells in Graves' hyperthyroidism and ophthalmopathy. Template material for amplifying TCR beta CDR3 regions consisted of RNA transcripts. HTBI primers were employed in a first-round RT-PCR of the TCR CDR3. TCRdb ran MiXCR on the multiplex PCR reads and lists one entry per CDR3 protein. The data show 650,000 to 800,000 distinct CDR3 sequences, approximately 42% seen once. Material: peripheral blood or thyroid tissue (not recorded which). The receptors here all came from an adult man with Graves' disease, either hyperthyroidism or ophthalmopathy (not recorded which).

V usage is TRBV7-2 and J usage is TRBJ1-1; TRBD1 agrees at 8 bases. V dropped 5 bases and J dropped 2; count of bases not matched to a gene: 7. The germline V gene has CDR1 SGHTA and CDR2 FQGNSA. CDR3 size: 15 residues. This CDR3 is CASSKAGTGNTEAFF. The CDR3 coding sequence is TGTGCCAGCAGCAAAGCCGGGACAGGAAACACTGAAGCTTTCTTT.

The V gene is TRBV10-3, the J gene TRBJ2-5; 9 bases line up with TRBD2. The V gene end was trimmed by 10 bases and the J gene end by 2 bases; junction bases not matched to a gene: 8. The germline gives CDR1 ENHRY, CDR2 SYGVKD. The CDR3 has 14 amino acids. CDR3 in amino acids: CATESGGRQETQYF. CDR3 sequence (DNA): TGTGCCACCGAAAGCGGGGGGAGGCAAGAGACCCAGTACTTC.

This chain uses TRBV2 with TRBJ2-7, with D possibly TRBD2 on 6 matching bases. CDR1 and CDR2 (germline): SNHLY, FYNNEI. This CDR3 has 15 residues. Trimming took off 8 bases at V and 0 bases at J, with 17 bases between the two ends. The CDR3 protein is CASQAGPVSSYEQYF. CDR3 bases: TGTGCCAGCCAGGCGGGACCGGTGAGCTCCTACGAGCAGTACTTC.

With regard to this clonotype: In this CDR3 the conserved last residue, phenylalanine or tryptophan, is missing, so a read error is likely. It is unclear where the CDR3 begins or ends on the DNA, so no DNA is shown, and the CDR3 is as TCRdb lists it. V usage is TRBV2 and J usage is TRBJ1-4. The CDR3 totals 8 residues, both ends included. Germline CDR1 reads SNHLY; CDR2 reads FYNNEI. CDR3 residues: CASSDGVS.

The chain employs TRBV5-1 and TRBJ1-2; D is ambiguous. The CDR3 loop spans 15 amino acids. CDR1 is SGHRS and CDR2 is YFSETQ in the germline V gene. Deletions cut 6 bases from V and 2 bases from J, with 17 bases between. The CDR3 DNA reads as TGCGCCAGCAAGACGGGGTATCTCCTCAACTATGGCTACACCTTC. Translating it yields CASKTGYLLNYGYTF.

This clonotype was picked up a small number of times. CDR3 DNA sequence: TGCAGTGCCATCGATACTCCCAATGGCTACACCTTC. Translation gives CSAIDTPNGYTF. The J gene is TRBJ1-2, the V gene TRBV20-1; no clear D gene. V lost 6 bases and J 6 bases, leaving 14 bases between the germline ends. This CDR3 is 12 amino acids long. The germline CDR1 and CDR2 sequences are DFQATT and SNEGSKA (reference sequence).

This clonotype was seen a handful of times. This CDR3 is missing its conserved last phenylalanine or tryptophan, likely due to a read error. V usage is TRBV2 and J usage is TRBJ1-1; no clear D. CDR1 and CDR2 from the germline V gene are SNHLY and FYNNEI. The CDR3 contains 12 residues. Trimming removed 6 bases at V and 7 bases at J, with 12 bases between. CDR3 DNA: TGTGCCAGCAGCCCCCGGGTGAATGAAGCTTTCCTT. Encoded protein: CASSPRVNEAFL.

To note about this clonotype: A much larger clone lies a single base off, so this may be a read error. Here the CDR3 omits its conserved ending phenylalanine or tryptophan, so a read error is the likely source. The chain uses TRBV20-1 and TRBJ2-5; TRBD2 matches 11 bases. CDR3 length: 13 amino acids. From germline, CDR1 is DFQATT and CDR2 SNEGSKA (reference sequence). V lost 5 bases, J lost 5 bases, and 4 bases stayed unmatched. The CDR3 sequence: CSAVAGGPETQYL. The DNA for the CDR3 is TGCAGTGCTGTAGCGGGAGGGCCGGAGACCCAGTACCTC.

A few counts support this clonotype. The CDR3 region is CSAKRGNQPQHF. For the CDR3, the DNA is TGCAGTGCTAAGAGGGGCAATCAGCCCCAGCATTTT. This rearrangement joins TRBV20-1 to TRBJ1-5; D remains unclear. The V end lost 4 bases, the J end lost 2 bases, and 6 bases lay between the germline ends. The CDR3 sequence is 12 residues long. The germline V gene encodes CDR1 DFQATT and CDR2 SNEGSKA (reference sequence).

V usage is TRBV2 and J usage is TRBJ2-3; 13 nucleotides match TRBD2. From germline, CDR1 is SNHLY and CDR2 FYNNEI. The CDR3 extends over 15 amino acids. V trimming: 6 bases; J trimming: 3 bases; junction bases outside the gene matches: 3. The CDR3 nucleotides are TGTGCCAGCAGGGAGACTAGCGGGGGGACAGATACGCAGTATTTT. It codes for CASRETSGGTDTQYF.

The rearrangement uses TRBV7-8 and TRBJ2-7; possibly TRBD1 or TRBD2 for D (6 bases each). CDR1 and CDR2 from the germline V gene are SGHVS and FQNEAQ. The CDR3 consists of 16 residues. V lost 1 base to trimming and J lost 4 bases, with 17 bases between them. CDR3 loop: CASSLGAARGTYEQYF. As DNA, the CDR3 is TGTGCCAGCAGCTTAGGAGCGGCTCGGGGGACATACGAGCAGTACTTC. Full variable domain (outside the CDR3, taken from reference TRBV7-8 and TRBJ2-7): GAGVSQSPRYKVAKRGQDVALRCDPISGHVSLFWYQQALGQGPEFLTYFQNEAQLDKSGLPSDRFFAERPEGSVSTLKIQRTQQEDSAVYLCASSLGAARGTYEQYFGPGTRLTVT.

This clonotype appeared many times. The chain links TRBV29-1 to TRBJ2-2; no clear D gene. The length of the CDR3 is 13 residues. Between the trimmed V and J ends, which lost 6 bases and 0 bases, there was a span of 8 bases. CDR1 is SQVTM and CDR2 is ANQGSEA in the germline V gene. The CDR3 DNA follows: TGCAGCGTGGGAAGCGCGAACACCGGGGAGCTGTTTTTT. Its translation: CSVGSANTGELFF.

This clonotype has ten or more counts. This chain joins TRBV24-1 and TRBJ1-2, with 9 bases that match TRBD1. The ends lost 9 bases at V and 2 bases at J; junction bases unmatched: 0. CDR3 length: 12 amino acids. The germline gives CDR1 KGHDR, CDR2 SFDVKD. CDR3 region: CATGQGNYGYTF. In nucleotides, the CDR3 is TGTGCCACCGGACAGGGGAACTATGGCTACACCTTC.

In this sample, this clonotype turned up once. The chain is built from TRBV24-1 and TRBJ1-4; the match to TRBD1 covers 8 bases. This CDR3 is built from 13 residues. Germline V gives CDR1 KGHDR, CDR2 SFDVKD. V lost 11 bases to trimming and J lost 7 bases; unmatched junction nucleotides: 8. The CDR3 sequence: CASKGTGGEKLFF. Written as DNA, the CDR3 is TGTGCCAGCAAAGGGACAGGAGGTGAAAAACTGTTTTTT.

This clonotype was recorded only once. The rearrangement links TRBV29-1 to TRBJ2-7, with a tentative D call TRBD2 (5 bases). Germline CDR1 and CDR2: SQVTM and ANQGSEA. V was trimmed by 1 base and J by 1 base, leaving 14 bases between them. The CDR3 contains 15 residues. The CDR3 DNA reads TGCAGCGTTGAAGTTTTCGGGGTAAGGTCCTACGAGCAGTACTTC. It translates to CSVEVFGVRSYEQYF.

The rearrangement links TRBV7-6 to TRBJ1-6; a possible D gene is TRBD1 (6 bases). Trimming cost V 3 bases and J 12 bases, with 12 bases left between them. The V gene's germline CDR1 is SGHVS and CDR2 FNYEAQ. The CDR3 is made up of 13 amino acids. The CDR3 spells CASSFGAQGPLHF. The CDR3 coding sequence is TGTGCCAGCAGCTTCGGCGCACAGGGACCCCTCCACTTT.

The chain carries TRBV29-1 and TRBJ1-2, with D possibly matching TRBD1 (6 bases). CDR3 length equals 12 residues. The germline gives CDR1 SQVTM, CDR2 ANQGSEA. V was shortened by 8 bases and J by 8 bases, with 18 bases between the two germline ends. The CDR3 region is CSQGDRSRGYTF. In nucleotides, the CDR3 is TGCAGCCAAGGCGACAGGTCGAGGGGCTACACCTTC.

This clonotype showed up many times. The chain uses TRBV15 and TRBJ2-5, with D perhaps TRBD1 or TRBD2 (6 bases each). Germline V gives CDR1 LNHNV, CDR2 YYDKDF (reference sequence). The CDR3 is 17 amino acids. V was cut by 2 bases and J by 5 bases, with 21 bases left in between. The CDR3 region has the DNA TGTGCCACCAGCAGACAGTGGAGGGGGACGACGGGGGAGACCCAGTACTTC. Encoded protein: CATSRQWRGTTGETQYF.